A selection of T cell receptor beta chains follows, all from one sample in a study of vaccination and CD4 T cells after COVID-19. TCRdb recomputed calls from the PCR reads with MiXCR, one row per CDR3 protein. The profile covers 9,500 to 10,000 distinct CDR3 sequences, with 34% appearing a single time and more than 30% taken by the ten largest. Antigens of these TCRs are unknown. The material sequenced was CD4+ T cells from blood, cultured in vitro. The receptors were gathered from a human donor in good health. Each CDR3 is given with its conserved first and last residue. The order of the fields is V gene, J gene, clone size, D gene, CDR3 DNA, CDR3 protein. D genes are given only for firm matches. For some rows the clone size is stated as once, few or many, or as a class when expanded; others skip it.

TRBV20-1	TRBJ1-6	NA	NA	TGCAGTGCTAGAGGGGGGGGCGGCTCCTATAATTCACCCCTCCACTTT	CSARGGGGSYNSPLHF
TRBV20-1	TRBJ1-2	few	NA	TGCAGTGCTAGAGGGAGCGGGGGTACCTATGGCTACACCTTC	CSARGSGGTYGYTF
TRBV27	TRBJ1-1	NA	NA	TGTGCCAGCAGTCCCTGGACAGAACTGAACACTGAAGCTTTCTTT	CASSPWTELNTEAFF
TRBV2	TRBJ1-2	NA	TRBD1	TGTGCCAGCAGTGAGGAGCAGGGGGTTATGAATGGCTACACCTTC	CASSEEQGVMNGYTF
TRBV10-2	TRBJ1-1	medium-sized	NA	TGCGCCAGCAGTGAATCCGGGATCACTGAAGCTTTCTTT	CASSESGITEAFF
TRBV18	TRBJ2-2	NA	NA	TGTGCCAGCTCACCACCGCAGACCACCGGGGAGCTGTTTTTT	CASSPPQTTGELFF
TRBV5-1	TRBJ2-5	NA	NA	TGCGCCAGCAGCCCCTGGGGGGCAGACGTCCAGGGGACCCAGTACTTC	CASSPWGADVQGTQYF
TRBV7-8	TRBJ1-2	NA	TRBD1	TGTGCCAGCAGCTCACGGACAGGGGGAGGCTCTGGCTACACCTTC	CASSSRTGGGSGYTF
TRBV7-8	TRBJ1-1	few	TRBD1	TGTGCCAGCAGGCCAGGGGGGACCACTGAAGCTTTCTTT	CASRPGGTTEAFF
TRBV6-5	TRBJ1-2	few	NA	TGTGCCAGCAGTTCCCAACCGGGCGGTGATGGCTACACCTTC	CASSSQPGGDGYTF
TRBV10-3	TRBJ2-3	NA	NA	TGTGCCATCGGAGAACCCCGGTCCGCAGATACGCAGTATTTT	CAIGEPRSADTQYF
TRBV6-1	TRBJ1-1	once	NA	TGTGCCAGCAGGAAGTTAACCATGAACACTGAAGCTTTCTTT	CASRKLTMNTEAFF
TRBV15	TRBJ2-3	NA	TRBD1	TGTGCCACCAGCAGCCCTGGGACAGGGGATGATACGCAGTATTTT	CATSSPGTGDDTQYF
TRBV19	TRBJ2-7	NA	NA	TGTGCCAGTAGTATCGGACCCTCCTACGAGCAGTACTTC	CASSIGPSYEQYF
TRBV2	TRBJ1-5	NA	NA	TGTGCCAGCAGTGAAGAAGGGGATAGCAATCAGCCCCAGCATTTT	CASSEEGDSNQPQHF
TRBV20-1	TRBJ1-1	NA	TRBD1	TGCAGTGTGGACAGGGAGGGAACTGAAGCTTTCTTT	CSVDREGTEAFF
TRBV7-2	TRBJ1-2	NA	TRBD1	TGTGCCAGCAGGAGACAGGGGGTCTTGGGCTACACCTTC	CASRRQGVLGYTF
TRBV6-1	TRBJ1-5	NA	NA	TGTGCCCTGGCGGCCTTGCATGCCAAATATGCGCAGCCCCAGCATTTT	CALAALHAKYAQPQHF
TRBV7-3	TRBJ1-1	NA	NA	TGTGCCAGCAGCCCCCAAGGAAGGTTCGGCACTGAAGCTTTCTTT	CASSPQGRFGTEAFF
TRBV20-1	TRBJ1-1	NA	TRBD1	TGCAGTGCCAAATCCGCCGGGACAGGGCCGCCGTTGGCTTTCTTT	CSAKSAGTGPPLAFF
TRBV29-1	TRBJ2-7	few	NA	TGCAGCGTTGCCGTTTACTCCTACGAGCAGTACTTC	CSVAVYSYEQYF
TRBV6-5	TRBJ2-5	few	TRBD1	TGTGCCAGCAGTTACTCCGGGACAGGGCAACAAGAGACCCAGTACTTC	CASSYSGTGQQETQYF
TRBV5-6	TRBJ1-1	NA	NA	TGTGCCAGCAGCTTGGGGAGACAGCAGACTGAAGCTTTCTTT	CASSLGRQQTEAFF
TRBV20-1	TRBJ2-1	NA	TRBD2	TGCAGTGCTAGAGAGACTAGCGGGGGGGTATACAATGAGCAGTTCTTC	CSARETSGGVYNEQFF
TRBV6-1	TRBJ2-7	NA	TRBD2	TGTGCCAGCAGTGAAGGAGTAGGACTAGTGACATCCTACGAGCAGTACTTC	CASSEGVGLVTSYEQYF
TRBV19	TRBJ1-1	few	NA	TGTGCCAGTAGTATACGAGGGGGGCCGGGGACTGAAGCTTTCTTT	CASSIRGGPGTEAFF
TRBV5-8	TRBJ2-5	few	TRBD1	TGTGCCAGCAGCCGGGGACAGGGGAGGGAAGGAGAGACCCAGTACTTC	CASSRGQGREGETQYF
TRBV20-1	TRBJ1-5	once	NA	TGCAGTGCTAGAGATCCCGGGGAGCGTAATCAGCCCCAGCATTTT	CSARDPGERNQPQHF
TRBV7-8	TRBJ1-3	NA	TRBD1	TGTGCCAGCAGCGCAGGGACAGTTGGAAACACCATATATTTT	CASSAGTVGNTIYF